The rows below give T cell receptor beta chains drawn from one sample of a study of siplizumab effects on memory and regulatory T cells. Sequenced by immunoSEQ multiplex PCR; TCRdb stores in-frame clones only, minus some. The data contain 100,000 or so clones, 85% to 95% of them singletons. The source material was CD4+ T cells sorted from blood. The receptors were sampled from a human donor in good health. Both conserved end residues are part of each CDR3. Fields, in order: J gene, clone size, V gene, CDR3 length, D gene, CDR3 DNA, CDR3 protein. D genes are given only for firm matches. For some rows the clone size is stated as once, few or many, or as a class when expanded; others skip it.

j_gene: TRBJ1-2
abundance: once
v_gene: TRBV5-1
len: 17
d_gene: .
CDR3nt: TGCGCCAGCAGCTTCGTACAGGGAAGGGCCTCGGTCTATGGCTACACCTTC
CDR3aa: CASSFVQGRASVYGYTF

j_gene: TRBJ2-5
abundance: .
v_gene: TRBV15
len: 16
d_gene: TRBD2
CDR3nt: TGTGCCACCAGCAGCGGGACTAGCGGGAATTTAGAGACCCAGTACTTC
CDR3aa: CATSSGTSGNLETQYF

j_gene: TRBJ1-1
abundance: .
v_gene: TRBV6-5
len: 12
d_gene: .
CDR3nt: TGTGCCAGCAGAACGGGGGGGTATAGAGCTTTCTTT
CDR3aa: CASRTGGYRAFF

j_gene: TRBJ2-7
abundance: .
v_gene: TRBV9
len: 15
d_gene: TRBD2
CDR3nt: TGTGCCAGCAGCGAAAACACGGGACTAGTTGGCGAGCAGTACTTC
CDR3aa: CASSENTGLVGEQYF

j_gene: TRBJ1-1
abundance: once
v_gene: TRBV19
len: 15
d_gene: .
CDR3nt: TGTGCCAGTAGTAAGCAAGGCCAAATGAACACTGAAGCTTTCTTT
CDR3aa: CASSKQGQMNTEAFF

j_gene: TRBJ2-6
abundance: .
v_gene: TRBV30
len: 15
d_gene: .
CDR3nt: TGTGCCTGGGCCCTCCTCGGGTCTGGGGCCAACGTCCTGACTTTC
CDR3aa: CAWALLGSGANVLTF

j_gene: TRBJ1-6
abundance: .
v_gene: TRBV5-1
len: 15
d_gene: .
CDR3nt: TGCGCCAGCCGCCGGGACACCAATGGGGATTCACCCCTCCACTTT
CDR3aa: CASRRDTNGDSPLHF

j_gene: TRBJ1-1
abundance: once
v_gene: TRBV7-8
len: 12
d_gene: TRBD1
CDR3nt: TGTGCCAGCAGCGATGACAGGGCTAGAACTTTCTTT
CDR3aa: CASSDDRARTFF

j_gene: TRBJ2-5
abundance: .
v_gene: TRBV6-5
len: 15
d_gene: .
CDR3nt: TGTGCCAGCAGTTACTCTGGTCAGGGCCGTGAGACCCAGTACTTC
CDR3aa: CASSYSGQGRETQYF

j_gene: TRBJ2-2
abundance: once
v_gene: TRBV5-4
len: 17
d_gene: TRBD1
CDR3nt: TGTGCCAGCAGTTCTACGGGACGTAGGACAGGCACCGGGGAGCTGTTTTTT
CDR3aa: CASSSTGRRTGTGELFF

j_gene: TRBJ2-7
abundance: .
v_gene: TRBV5-3
len: 15
d_gene: .
CDR3nt: TGTGCCAGAAGCTTGCTTTTAGCGAGAGTCCGGGAGCAGTACTTC
CDR3aa: CARSLLLARVREQYF

j_gene: TRBJ2-1
abundance: few
v_gene: TRBV9
len: 15
d_gene: .
CDR3nt: TGTGCCAGCAGCCTTAGAGGGGCCCCCTACAATGAGCAGTTCTTC
CDR3aa: CASSLRGAPYNEQFF

j_gene: TRBJ1-3
abundance: .
v_gene: TRBV5-6
len: 12
d_gene: .
CDR3nt: TGTGCCAGCAGCGTAGCTGGAAACACCATATATTTT
CDR3aa: CASSVAGNTIYF

j_gene: TRBJ2-5
abundance: .
v_gene: TRBV5-4
len: 15
d_gene: .
CDR3nt: TGTGCCAGCAGCTCCCCCGGCAGGGCTGAGGAGACCCAGTACTTC
CDR3aa: CASSSPGRAEETQYF

j_gene: TRBJ1-1
abundance: .
v_gene: TRBV7-7
len: 13
d_gene: TRBD1
CDR3nt: TGTGCTAGCAGCACAGGACAGGGCACTGAAGCTTTCTTT
CDR3aa: CASSTGQGTEAFF

j_gene: TRBJ2-7
abundance: .
v_gene: TRBV11-3
len: 15
d_gene: .
CDR3nt: TGTGCCAGCAGCTACAAGGGACGGCTCACCTACGAGCAGTACTTC
CDR3aa: CASSYKGRLTYEQYF

j_gene: TRBJ2-7
abundance: .
v_gene: TRBV5-1
len: 15
d_gene: TRBD2
CDR3nt: TGCGCCAGCAGCTTCGTTAGCGGGGTAGGGGCCGAGCAGTACTTC
CDR3aa: CASSFVSGVGAEQYF

j_gene: TRBJ1-3
abundance: .
v_gene: TRBV7-9
len: 14
d_gene: .
CDR3nt: TGTGCCAGCAGCTTAGCCTTGTCTGGAAACACCATATATTTT
CDR3aa: CASSLALSGNTIYF

j_gene: TRBJ2-5
abundance: once
v_gene: TRBV2
len: 12
d_gene: .
CDR3nt: TGTGCCACCCGAGGGTGGGAAGAGACCCAGTACTTC
CDR3aa: CATRGWEETQYF

j_gene: TRBJ2-3
abundance: .
v_gene: TRBV27
len: 19
d_gene: .
CDR3nt: TGTGCCAGCAGTCCCCTTTCCTGGGGGTCGGGAGCTAGCACAGATACGCAGTATTTT
CDR3aa: CASSPLSWGSGASTDTQYF

j_gene: TRBJ1-2
abundance: .
v_gene: TRBV19
len: 13
d_gene: .
CDR3nt: TGTGCCAGTAACAGGGCAGGTTCGAAGGGCTACACCTTC
CDR3aa: CASNRAGSKGYTF

j_gene: TRBJ2-4
abundance: .
v_gene: TRBV5-1
len: 15
d_gene: TRBD1
CDR3nt: TGCGCCAGCAGCTTGGCCGGCGACAGGGGGCACATTCAGTACTTC
CDR3aa: CASSLAGDRGHIQYF

j_gene: TRBJ1-1
abundance: .
v_gene: TRBV10-3
len: 15
d_gene: TRBD1
CDR3nt: TGTGCCATCAGTTCACTTGGGGACAGGAACACTGAAGCTTTCTTT
CDR3aa: CAISSLGDRNTEAFF